One TCR beta chain is described in this entry. What it binds is not known. The source of the sample is a study of cytomegalovirus exposure and HLA in healthy donors. Study-wide results and caveats: Later analysis demonstrated an association between a missense DCLRE1C variant and TCR beta V- and J-gene trimming.

Each donor's status was that of a healthy bone marrow donor. The PCR contained 60 Vbeta and 13 Jbeta primers. Sequencing used immunoSEQ multiplex PCR; TCRdb keeps in-frame clones, though not all of them. The data hold some 150,000 clones, with 82% observed a single time. The specimen sequenced was PBMCs. This TCR was recovered from a young man in good health and CMV-seropositive.

CDR3 in DNA: TGTGCCAGCAGCTTAGCACCTATACACGAGCAGTACTTC. Translating gives CASSLAPIHEQYF. This chain joins TRBV7-9 and TRBJ2-7, with unresolved D. There are 13 residues in the CDR3. The V and J ends lost 0 bases and 5 bases respectively, with 8 bases between them. The germline V gene encodes CDR1 SEHNR and CDR2 FQNEAQ (reference sequence).